This T cell receptor beta chain was sequenced in a study of OX40 agonist ivuxolimab in advanced cancers. Measured with immunoSEQ multiplex PCR; TCRdb has only the in-frame clones, and not every one. Here the sample spans some 45,000 clones, approximately 83% being singletons. CDR1 is MDHEN, CDR2 SYDVKM, per germline. The V and J ends lost 3 bases and 8 bases respectively, with 16 bases between them. The CDR3 sequence is 14 residues long. This sequence was found in an adult with an advanced solid tumor such as melanoma, head and neck, liver or kidney cancer. The sequencing used CD4+ or CD8+ T cells sorted from blood, collected in a trial of the OX40 agonist ivuxolimab. This chain connects TRBV28 to TRBJ1-2; D is unresolved. CDR3 DNA sequence: TGTGCCAGCAGTTTTGCGGGCGTGGTGTCAGGCTACACCTTC. This sequence encodes CASSFAGVVSGYTF.